The source of this TCR beta chain is a study of blood T cell repertoires in COVID-19. Study-level background: Whether acute or convalescent, the COVID-19 samples came from the United States, Italy and Spain. Nucleic acid was either cDNA or gDNA, and it came from T cells, B-cell-depleted T cells, or PBMCs.

Germline CDR1 reads SSHAT; CDR2 reads FNYEAQ (reference sequence). The CDR3 length is 15 residues. The assay was immunoSEQ multiplex PCR, and TCRdb's table has in-frame clones only and misses some. Counted here are tens of thousands of clones, 70% to 90% occurring once; the ten biggest clones make up 24%. As concerns this clone: An end of the junction does not agree with germline; a read error may underlie this.

The sequence derives from a human donor with active COVID-19. The donor label of this sample is uncertain. This chain links TRBV7-7 with TRBJ2-7; 14 bases match TRBD2. The sample comprised peripheral blood. DNA of the CDR3: TGTGCTAGCAGCTTAGGGACTAGCGGGAGATCCGAGCAGTACTTC. Protein sequence: CASSLGTSGRSEQYF.